The 19 T cell receptor beta chains listed next were all sequenced from one sample in a study of T cell responses to AZD1222 COVID-19 vaccine. Profiled with immunoSEQ multiplex PCR; TCRdb holds only in-frame clones, not every one. The sample has about 170,000 clones, roughly nine tenths seen once. The specimen comprised peripheral blood, sampled 28 days after the second AZD1222 dose. These receptors were collected from an adult who received the AZD1222 COVID-19 vaccine.

The gene calls are TRBV10-2 and TRBJ2-4, with unresolved D. CDR3 length: 16 residues. Germline V gene sequence: CDR1 WSHSY, CDR2 SAAADI. V was clipped by 3 bases and J by 3 bases, with 15 bases between them. The CDR3 bases are TGCGCCAGCAGTGAACGTGCCCTACCGAACAAAAACATTCAGTACTTC. Protein product: CASSERALPNKNIQYF.

This clone has only a few counts. The chain links TRBV9 to TRBJ1-2, with D uncertain. In germline, CDR1 is SGDLS, CDR2 YYNGEE. The CDR3 is made up of 12 amino acids. V was cut by 1 base and J by 6 bases, with 7 bases left in between. The CDR3 protein is CASSVSRNGYTF. DNA of the CDR3: TGTGCCAGCAGCGTAAGTCGCAATGGCTACACCTTC.

The chain has TRBV29-1 and TRBJ1-6; 8 bases line up with TRBD1. The CDR3 runs to 14 residues. V trimming: 6 bases; J trimming: 7 bases; junction bases outside the gene matches: 8. Germline V lookup: CDR1 SQVTM, CDR2 ANQGSEA. CDR3 bases: TGCAGCGTAGCGACAGGGACAGGAAATTCACCCCTCCACTTT. This encodes CSVATGTGNSPLHF.

This rearrangement joins TRBV6-6 to TRBJ2-1; D unclear. Looked up from germline, CDR1 is MNHNY and CDR2 is SVGAGI (reference sequence). This CDR3 comprises 15 residues. V lost 2 bases and J 4 bases, leaving 12 bases between the germline ends. The CDR3 DNA is TGTGCCAGCAGTTACATCAGTGTATCGTACAATGAGCAGTTCTTC. Translating it yields CASSYISVSYNEQFF.

The chain employs TRBV3-1 (or the pseudogene TRBV3-2) and TRBJ2-3; D gene unclear. This CDR3 region has 14 residues. Deletions cut 2 bases from V and 4 bases from J, with 10 bases between. The V gene's germline CDR1 is LGHDT and CDR2 YNNKEL (reference sequence). In DNA form, the CDR3 reads TGTGCCAGCAGCCAATTCTCACAGCCAGATACGCAGTATTTT. Translating gives CASSQFSQPDTQYF.

This chain connects TRBV4-2 to TRBJ1-2; 8 bases match TRBD1. V shed 8 bases, J shed 5 bases, and the junction held 13 bases outside the gene matches. The CDR3 covers 15 residues. Per the germline V gene, CDR1 is LGHNA and CDR2 is YNFKEQ. CDR3 amino acids: CASAPSDREGYGYTF. Here the CDR3 DNA reads TGTGCCAGCGCACCCTCGGACAGGGAAGGATATGGCTACACCTTC.

The chain combines TRBV2 with TRBJ2-6; no clear D. The V end was cut by 10 bases, the J end by 0 bases, with 19 bases between. The germline CDR1 and CDR2 sequences are SNHLY and FYNNEI. The CDR3 is 17 residues long. The CDR3 sequence is CATLFASWGSGANVLTF. The CDR3 bases are TGTGCCACCCTGTTTGCCTCGTGGGGCTCTGGGGCCAACGTCCTGACTTTC.

This rearrangement joins TRBV19 to TRBJ1-4, with TRBD1 matching 8 bases. This CDR3 has 21 amino acids. The V gene's germline CDR1 is LNHDA and CDR2 SQIVND (reference sequence). After removal of 5 bases from V and 2 bases from J, the junction contained 22 bases not matched to a gene. The CDR3 region has the DNA TGTGCCAGTAGTCGAGGATGGAGGACAGGGTTAACTCGGGTGACTAATGAAAAACTGTTTTTT. It is translated as CASSRGWRTGLTRVTNEKLFF.

The chain is built from TRBV6-4 and TRBJ2-1; 9 nucleotides align to TRBD2. Germline CDR1 reads MRHNA; CDR2 reads SNTAGT. The CDR3 is made up of 16 amino acids. Unmatched junction bases numbered 11, after V lost 3 bases and J lost 8 bases. As DNA, the CDR3 is TGTGCCAGCAGTGAGACGGCGGGGGGGCCCCTGGATGAGCAGTTCTTC. Its translation is CASSETAGGPLDEQFF.

The chain combines TRBV4-3 with TRBJ2-6, with 8 nucleotides matching TRBD1. Germline V gene lookup returns CDR1 LGHNA and CDR2 YSLEER. J was trimmed by 1 base and V by 0 bases; bases with no gene match: 5. This CDR3 comprises 18 residues. The CDR3 sequence is CASSQDWDRLSGANVLTF. As DNA, the CDR3 is TGCGCCAGCAGCCAAGATTGGGACAGGCTTTCTGGGGCCAACGTCCTGACTTTC.

The chain links TRBV7-8 to TRBJ2-7, with D uncertain. Trimming left V 3 bases short and J 4 bases short, with 7 bases between. Germline V gene data show CDR1 as SGHVS and CDR2 as FQNEAQ. The CDR3 is 12 amino acids. For the CDR3, the DNA is TGTGCCAGCAGCTTGACACCATACGAGCAGTACTTC. Its translation is CASSLTPYEQYF. The full variable domain, in which reference TRBV7-8 and TRBJ2-7 provide the parts outside the CDR3, is GAGVSQSPRYKVAKRGQDVALRCDPISGHVSLFWYQQALGQGPEFLTYFQNEAQLDKSGLPSDRFFAERPEGSVSTLKIQRTQQEDSAVYLCASSLTPYEQYFGPGTRLTVT.

The genes are TRBV4-3 and TRBJ2-3; 9 bases map to TRBD2. This CDR3 spans 18 amino acids. Germline V gene data show CDR1 as LGHNA and CDR2 as YSLEER. Germline trimming cut 0 bases from V and 0 bases from J; bases unmatched to any gene: 7. CDR3 nucleotides: TGCGCCAGCAGCCAAGATCTAACCCTAGCGGGGAGCACAGATACGCAGTATTTT. This sequence encodes CASSQDLTLAGSTDTQYF.

The chain is built from TRBV4-2 and TRBJ1-3, with 7 bases lining up with TRBD1. The ends lost 0 bases at V and 5 bases at J; junction bases unmatched: 7. This CDR3 region has 16 residues. Looked up from germline, CDR1 is LGHNA and CDR2 is YNFKEQ. CDR3 amino acids: CASSQDLRDSRNTIYF. CDR3 nucleotide sequence: TGTGCCAGCAGCCAAGACCTCCGGGACAGCAGAAACACCATATATTTT.

The V gene is TRBV4-1, the J gene TRBJ2-7, with unresolved D. V was cut by 4 bases and J by 7 bases, with 8 bases left in between. CDR3 length: 11 amino acids. Germline V gives CDR1 MGHRA, CDR2 YSYEKL. The CDR3 DNA reads TGCGCCAGCAGCCGGGCCGGAGAGCAGTACTTC. Its translation: CASSRAGEQYF.

This chain joins TRBV20-1 and TRBJ2-1; 9 bases agree with TRBD2. Germline CDR1 and CDR2: DFQATT and SNEGSKA (reference sequence). The CDR3 runs 17 residues. V dropped 3 bases and J dropped 5; count of bases not matched to a gene: 14. This CDR3 reads CSASDSVAGALHNEQFF. CDR3 coding DNA: TGCAGTGCTAGTGATTCGGTAGCGGGGGCTCTCCACAATGAGCAGTTCTTC.

The rearrangement uses TRBV2 and TRBJ1-2; D not resolved. V was shortened by 3 bases and J by 8 bases, with 16 bases between the two germline ends. CDR3 length: 14 residues. Germline assignment: CDR1 SNHLY and CDR2 FYNNEI. CDR3 residues: CASSDSLGTIGYTF. The DNA of the CDR3 is TGTGCCAGCAGTGATTCACTGGGTACAATAGGCTACACCTTC.

The chain combines TRBV7-9 with TRBJ2-7; weak D call: TRBD1 (6 bases). The V gene's germline CDR1 is SEHNR and CDR2 FQNEAQ (reference sequence). This CDR3 region has 13 residues. Trimming took off 3 bases at V and 6 bases at J, with 12 bases between the two ends. CDR3 in amino acids: CASSFQGLSEQYF. In DNA, the CDR3 is TGTGCCAGCAGCTTTCAGGGGTTAAGCGAGCAGTACTTC.

V usage is TRBV30 and J usage is TRBJ1-4; D unresolved. V was pared by 0 bases and J by 8 bases, with 4 bases between. CDR3 size: 11 residues. In germline, CDR1 is GTSNPN, CDR2 SVGIG (reference sequence). CDR3 sequence reads: CAWSVLEKLFF. As DNA, the CDR3 is TGTGCCTGGAGTGTATTAGAAAAACTGTTTTTT.

CDR3 DNA: TGCGCCAGCAGCCCCAGCCTGGGACAGAACTATGGCTACACCTTC. This gives the protein CASSPSLGQNYGYTF. V is TRBV5-1 and J is TRBJ1-2, with 7 bases lining up with TRBD1. The CDR3 contains 15 residues. V lost 4 bases, J lost 2 bases, and 8 bases stayed unmatched. Germline lookup yields CDR1 SGHRS and CDR2 YFSETQ.